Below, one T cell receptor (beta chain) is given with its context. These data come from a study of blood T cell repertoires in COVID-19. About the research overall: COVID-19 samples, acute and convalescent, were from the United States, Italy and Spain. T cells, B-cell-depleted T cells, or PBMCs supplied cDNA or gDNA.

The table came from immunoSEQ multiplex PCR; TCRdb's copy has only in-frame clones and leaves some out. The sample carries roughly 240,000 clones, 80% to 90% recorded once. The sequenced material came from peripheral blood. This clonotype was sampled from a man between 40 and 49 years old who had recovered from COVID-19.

CDR3 region: CASSPRTGVGEQYF. In DNA form, the CDR3 reads TGTGCCAGCAGTCCGCGGACAGGGGTGGGCGAGCAGTACTTC. This chain joins TRBV27 and TRBJ2-7; 9 positions agree with TRBD1. Trimming at V came to 5 bases and at J to 6 bases, leaving 8 bases not matched to a gene. Germline V gene lookup returns CDR1 MNHEY and CDR2 SMNVEV (reference sequence). The CDR3 consists of 14 residues.